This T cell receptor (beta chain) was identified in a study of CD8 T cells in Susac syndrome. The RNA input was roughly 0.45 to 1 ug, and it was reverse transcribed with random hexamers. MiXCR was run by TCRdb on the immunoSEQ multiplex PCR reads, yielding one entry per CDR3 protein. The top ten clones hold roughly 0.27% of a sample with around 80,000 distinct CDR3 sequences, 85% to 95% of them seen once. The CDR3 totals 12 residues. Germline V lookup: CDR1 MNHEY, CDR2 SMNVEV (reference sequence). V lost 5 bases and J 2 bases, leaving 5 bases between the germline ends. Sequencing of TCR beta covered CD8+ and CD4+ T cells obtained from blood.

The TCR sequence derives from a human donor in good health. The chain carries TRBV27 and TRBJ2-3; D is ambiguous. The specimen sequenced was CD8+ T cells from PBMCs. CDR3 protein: CASSRTTDTQYF. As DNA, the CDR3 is TGTGCCAGCAGTAGGACCACAGATACGCAGTATTTT.